The present T cell receptor (beta chain) was sequenced within a study of T cells after posttransplantation cyclophosphamide. Trimming took 1 base from V and 12 from J, leaving 12 bases between them. The germline V gene encodes CDR1 SGHVS and CDR2 FNYEAQ. The CDR3 is 13 amino acids. Cyclophosphamide on days +3 and +4 followed busulfan-fludarabine conditioning and a marrow graft. Clones were read by immunoSEQ multiplex PCR, and TCRdb kept only the in-frame ones, dropping some. Of thousands of clones in the sample, roughly four fifths are singletons; the top ten hold approximately 20%. The gene calls are TRBV7-6 and TRBJ1-4; D gene uncertain. This TCR was sampled from a male patient in his thirties who received an allogeneic stem cell transplant from a related donor, was CMV-positive, and had acute GVHD only. Some T cells may be graft donor cells. The input for sequencing was PBMCs, taken almost 1,500 days after allogeneic stem cell transplant with posttransplant cyclophosphamide. The CDR3 nucleotides are TGTGCCAGCAGCTTAGGCCCCGACCGGGAACTGTTTTTT. Protein product: CASSLGPDRELFF. Full variable domain (outside the CDR3, taken from reference TRBV7-6 and TRBJ1-4): GAGVSQSPRYKVTKRGQDVALRCDPISGHVSLYWYRQALGQGPEFLTYFNYEAQQDKSGLPNDRFSAERPEGSISTLTIQRTEQRDSAMYRCASSLGPDRELFFGSGTQLSVL.